The 19 T cell receptor beta chains below all came from one sample that was sequenced in a study of blood T cell repertoires in COVID-19. The method was immunoSEQ multiplex PCR; TCRdb's version includes in-frame clones alone and lacks a portion of them. The sample lists tens of thousands of clones; less than 95% were seen once. Material for sequencing was peripheral blood. The receptor source for this set is a young man with COVID-19, enrolled during active disease.

This chain links TRBV11-2 with TRBJ1-1, with 10 bases matching TRBD1. V gave up 3 bases and J gave up 2 bases; unmatched junction bases: 6. Germline CDR1 reads SGHAT; CDR2 reads FQNNGV. The CDR3 runs 16 residues. CDR3 in DNA: TGTGCCAGCAGCTTCCCCAGACAGGGGGCAAACACTGAAGCTTTCTTT. This translates into CASSFPRQGANTEAFF.

By proportion, this clone is medium-sized (0.01 to 0.1%). The chain is built from TRBV4-3 and TRBJ1-3, with D possibly TRBD1 on 5 matching bases. The germline CDR1 and CDR2 sequences are LGHNA and YSLEER. CDR3 length: 20 amino acids. Trimming left V 0 bases short and J 0 bases short, with 21 bases between. CDR3 protein: CASSQDVGRDSLFSGNTIYF. For the CDR3, the DNA is TGCGCCAGCAGCCAAGATGTGGGTCGAGACAGCCTTTTCTCTGGAAACACCATATATTTT.

CDR3 region: CAGSTGLAGDREQFF. The CDR3 DNA sequence: TGTGCCGGTTCGACGGGACTAGCGGGAGATCGCGAGCAGTTCTTC. The rearrangement joins TRBV28 to TRBJ2-1, with TRBD2 identical over 14 bases. V was clipped by 11 bases and J by 10 bases; unmatched bases: 13. Germline V gene data show CDR1 as MDHEN and CDR2 as SYDVKM. The CDR3 totals 15 residues.

The genes are TRBV2 and TRBJ2-5, with D perhaps TRBD2 (7 bases). V was shortened by 7 bases and J by 4 bases, with 16 bases between the two germline ends. The CDR3 covers 14 residues. Looked up from germline, CDR1 is SNHLY and CDR2 is FYNNEI. Written as DNA, the CDR3 is TGTGCCAGCATGGACAGATGGGGGGGAGAGACCCAGTACTTC. Its protein is CASMDRWGGETQYF.

CDR3 residues: CASHREGGNTIYF. The CDR3, as DNA: TGCGCCAGTCACAGGGAAGGTGGAAACACCATATATTTT. V and J are TRBV5-1 and TRBJ1-3; D is perhaps TRBD1 (6 bases). Trimming stripped 8 bases from V and 3 bases from J, with 12 bases between. Germline CDR1 reads SGHRS; CDR2 reads YFSETQ. This CDR3 is 13 amino acids long.

The rearrangement joins TRBV6-1 to TRBJ1-2; tentative D call: TRBD1 (5 bases). The CDR3 has 15 amino acids. V was clipped by 0 bases and J by 6 bases, with 14 bases between them. Per germline, CDR1 MNHNS and CDR2 SASEGT. Here the CDR3 DNA reads TGTGCCAGCAGTGAAGCAATGGGGGGATTCCATGGCTACACCTTC. Protein product: CASSEAMGGFHGYTF.

The V and J genes are TRBV13 and TRBJ1-1; the match to TRBD1 covers 7 bases. The junction had 5 bases not matched to a gene; V was cut back by 9 bases and J by 1 base. This CDR3 region has 13 residues. CDR1 is PRHDT and CDR2 is FYEKMQ in the germline V gene (reference sequence). The DNA for the CDR3 is TGTGCCAGTTTACAGGGGCGGAACACTGAAGCTTTCTTT. Translation: CASLQGRNTEAFF. Filled out from reference TRBV13 and TRBJ1-1, the complete variable domain reads AAGVIQSPRHLIKEKRETATLKCYPIPRHDTVYWYQQGPGQDPQFLISFYEKMQSDKGSIPDRFSAQQFSDYHSELNMSSLELGDSALYFCASLQGRNTEAFFGQGTRLTVV.

The gene calls are TRBV7-6 and TRBJ2-7; TRBD2 matches 8 bases. Looked up from germline, CDR1 is SGHVS and CDR2 is FNYEAQ. V lost 4 bases to trimming and J lost 0 bases; unmatched junction nucleotides: 17. The CDR3 runs 19 residues. CDR3 sequence reads: CASSSRGSDPGGPSYEQYF. The DNA of the CDR3 is TGTGCCAGCAGCTCAAGGGGATCGGATCCGGGAGGGCCCTCCTACGAGCAGTACTTC.

V usage is TRBV7-2 and J usage is TRBJ2-1, with 8 bases identical to TRBD2. Losses at the gene ends were 2 bases for V and 6 bases for J; bases not matched to a gene: 6. CDR1 and CDR2 (germline): SGHTA, FQGNSA. This CDR3 comprises 15 residues. Written as DNA, the CDR3 is TGTGCCAGCAGCTTAACCAGCGGGAGTTCCAATGAGCAGTTCTTC. It codes for CASSLTSGSSNEQFF.

This clone came up once. This rearrangement joins TRBV6-2 or TRBV6-3 to TRBJ2-3; 15 nucleotides match TRBD2. V trimming: 5 bases; J trimming: 5 bases; junction bases outside the gene matches: 5. CDR1 MNHEY and CDR2 SVGEGT come from the germline V gene. CDR3 length: 16 residues. DNA for the CDR3: TGTGCCAGCAGTACAGGACTAGCGGGAGGGCAAGATACGCAGTATTTT. Encoded protein: CASSTGLAGGQDTQYF.

This chain links TRBV5-4 with TRBJ2-5; D not certain. Germline values: CDR1 SGHNT, CDR2 YYREEE (reference sequence). This CDR3 has 12 residues. Between the trimmed V and J ends, which lost 0 bases and 4 bases, there was a span of 4 bases. As DNA, the CDR3 is TGTGCCAGCAGCTTGGATAGAGAGACCCAGTACTTC. Amino acid sequence: CASSLDRETQYF.

This sequence joins TRBV9 and TRBJ2-3; TRBD2 agrees at 7 bases. The junction had 5 bases not matched to a gene; V was cut back by 0 bases and J by 1 base. Germline-derived CDR1 and CDR2 are SGDLS and YYNGEE. The CDR3 is made up of 16 amino acids. In DNA form, the CDR3 reads TGTGCCAGCAGCGTAGATCCGGGGAGGGGCACAGATACGCAGTATTTT. It translates to CASSVDPGRGTDTQYF.

This chain joins TRBV27 and TRBJ1-1; possibly TRBD1 for D (6 bases). Germline CDR1 is MNHEY and CDR2 is SMNVEV (reference sequence). V was shortened by 3 bases and J by 9 bases, with 20 bases between the two germline ends. This CDR3 has 15 amino acids. For the CDR3, the DNA is TGTGCCAGCAGTTTGACCGGTTGGCAGGGGTCAAAAGCTTTCTTT. It specifies CASSLTGWQGSKAFF.

Points on this clone: One end of the junction varies from germline; a read error may be responsible. The chain carries TRBV9 and TRBJ2-2; TRBD1 is a possible D gene (5 bases). Germline CDR1 and CDR2: SGDLS and YYNGEE. The CDR3 totals 8 residues. CDR3 sequence: CASSSGPF. Written as DNA, the CDR3 is TGTGCCAGCAGCTCAGGGCCTTTT.

This sequence joins TRBV29-1 and TRBJ2-3, with 7 bases lining up with TRBD1. V was clipped by 5 bases and J by 8 bases; unmatched bases: 10. This CDR3 spans 13 amino acids. From germline, CDR1 is SQVTM and CDR2 ANQGSEA. The CDR3 region is CSVLSPTGATQYF. CDR3 DNA sequence: TGCAGCGTTCTCTCTCCTACAGGGGCTACGCAGTATTTT.

The chain couples TRBV30 to TRBJ2-5; 9 bases fit TRBD2. Germline-derived CDR1 and CDR2 are GTSNPN and SVGIG (reference sequence). This CDR3 has 14 residues. V lost 7 bases to trimming and J lost 5 bases; unmatched junction nucleotides: 11. The CDR3 DNA sequence: TGTGCCTATGGGCCTAGCGGGATCTCGGAGACCCAGTACTTC. This gives the protein CAYGPSGISETQYF.

This chain uses TRBV18 with TRBJ1-4, with D possibly matching TRBD1 (6 bases). Germline CDR1 and CDR2: KGHSH and LQKENI. The CDR3 has 15 residues. Trimming stripped 6 bases from V and 0 bases from J, with 11 bases between. The CDR3 region is CASSPRTATNEKLFF. CDR3 bases: TGTGCCAGCTCTCCCAGGACAGCAACTAATGAAAAACTGTTTTTT.

This chain connects TRBV11-2 to TRBJ1-2; D gene uncertain. The CDR3 contains 16 residues. Trimming cost V 0 bases and J 2 bases, with 13 bases left between them. The germline gives CDR1 SGHAT, CDR2 FQNNGV. The CDR3 DNA reads as TGTGCCAGCAGCTTAGATAGCCTGGCAGCCAACTATGGCTACACCTTC. It codes for CASSLDSLAANYGYTF.

This chain joins TRBV5-8 and TRBJ2-7; no definite D call. Germline CDR1 SGHTS, CDR2 YDEGEE. The CDR3 spans 14 residues. Trimming left V 3 bases short and J 2 bases short, with 12 bases between. Here the CDR3 reads CASSSRVRTYEQYF. The CDR3 DNA follows: TGTGCCAGCAGCTCACGGGTTCGGACCTACGAGCAGTACTTC. The whole variable domain, filled in from reference TRBV5-8 and TRBJ2-7, reads EAGVTQSPTHLIKTRGQQATLRCSPISGHTSVYWYQQALGLGLQFLLWYDEGEERNRGNFPPRFSGRQFPNYSSELNVNALELEDSALYLCASSSRVRTYEQYFGPGTRLTVT.